This T cell receptor beta chain was captured by sequencing in a study of low-dose radiotherapy and immunotherapy resistance in tumors. Study at large: Each fraction given to Cohort 2 every two weeks delivered 1 Gy, and the total reached 13 Gy over 26 weeks. Every two weeks patients got nivolumab 240 mg flat dose, plus ipilimumab 1 mg/kg every six weeks, intravenously.

This CDR3 has 14 residues. The germline CDR1 and CDR2 sequences are DFQATT and SNEGSKA (reference sequence). Time point given: before trial treatment. As their treatment, donors received nivolumab, ipilimumab, aspirin, low-dose cyclophosphamide and low-dose radiotherapy. Covering alpha and beta chains, TRAV- and TRBV-specific primers were used for the first-strand cDNA. TCRs were put through roughly 20 PCR cycles of amplification with Phusion. A constant-region primer and the V-primer adapter served as the primer pair. From the reads, TCRdb called clonotypes with MiXCR, one entry per CDR3 protein. The table has 65,000 to 100,000 distinct CDR3 sequences, 15% to 20% seen once; the top ten hold 2.8%. This clonotype turned up a few times.

The sequencing used PBMCs, collected before treatment. V gene TRBV20-1 combines with J gene TRBJ2-5; TRBD2 matches at 12 bases. This TCR was recovered from a male donor with prostate cancer. CDR3 sequence reads: CSSSGGADRETQYF. DNA of the CDR3: TGCAGCTCTAGCGGGGGGGCCGACCGGGAGACCCAGTACTTC.